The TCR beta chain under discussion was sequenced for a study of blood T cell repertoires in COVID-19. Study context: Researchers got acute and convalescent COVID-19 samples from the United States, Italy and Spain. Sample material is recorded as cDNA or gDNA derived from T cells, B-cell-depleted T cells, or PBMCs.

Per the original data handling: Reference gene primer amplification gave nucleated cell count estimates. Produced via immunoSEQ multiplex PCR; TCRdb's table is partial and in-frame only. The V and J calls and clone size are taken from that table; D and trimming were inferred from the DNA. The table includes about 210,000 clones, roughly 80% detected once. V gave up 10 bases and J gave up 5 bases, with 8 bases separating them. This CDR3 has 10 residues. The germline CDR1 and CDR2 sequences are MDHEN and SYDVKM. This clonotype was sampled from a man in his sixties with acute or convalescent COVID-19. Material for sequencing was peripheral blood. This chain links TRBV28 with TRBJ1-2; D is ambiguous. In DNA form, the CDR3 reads TGTGCCACCTCCAGGTATGGCTACACCTTC. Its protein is CATSRYGYTF.